The clone carrying this T cell receptor beta chain appeared a few times. The antigen is undetermined. The CDR3 is 13 residues long. Germline V lookup: CDR1 KGHDR, CDR2 SFDVKD. The sample comes from a study of post-analysis software for immune sequencing data. Study-level background: Courses of disease covered relapsing-remitting, secondary progressive and progressive-relapsing multiple sclerosis. General study results and limits: Pronounced co-clustering by F measure was evident among identically batched samples. Patients with multiple sclerosis recorded significantly lower normalized Chao1 diversity than controls, the study found. Patients used a handful of TRBV segments, including TRBV5-6, TRBV5-1 and TRBV20-1, more often than controls.

Each TCR beta cDNA library carried unique molecular identifiers. Using its own MiXCR run on the PCR reads, TCRdb lists one record per CDR3 protein. The table shows 400,000 to 500,000 distinct CDR3 sequences, with 39% occurring only once. This sequence was found in a girl aged 2-10 years with multiple sclerosis. V and J are TRBV24-1 and TRBJ2-7; D gene uncertain. The J call may be incorrect, as the DNA end agrees better with TRBJ2-5. The specimen sequenced was blood. CDR3 sequence (DNA): TGTGCCACCAGGCGCAGCGCGTGGGAGACCCAGTACTTC. The encoded protein is CATRRSAWETQYF.